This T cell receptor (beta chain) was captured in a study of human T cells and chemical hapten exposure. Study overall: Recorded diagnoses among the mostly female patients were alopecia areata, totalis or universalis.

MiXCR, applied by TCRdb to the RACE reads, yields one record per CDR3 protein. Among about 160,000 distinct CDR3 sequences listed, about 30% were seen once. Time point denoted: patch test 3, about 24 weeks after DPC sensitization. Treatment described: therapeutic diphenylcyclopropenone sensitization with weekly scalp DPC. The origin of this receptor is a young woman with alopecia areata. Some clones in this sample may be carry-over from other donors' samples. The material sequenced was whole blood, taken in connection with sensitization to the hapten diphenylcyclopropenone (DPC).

The chain's CDR3 is CASRIEYQETQYF. In DNA form, the CDR3 reads TGTGCCAGCAGAATTGAGTACCAAGAGACCCAGTACTTC. The chain joins TRBV12-3 or TRBV12-4 to TRBJ2-5; D gene ambiguous. V gave up 6 bases and J gave up 0 bases, with 8 bases separating them. The CDR3 loop spans 13 amino acids.